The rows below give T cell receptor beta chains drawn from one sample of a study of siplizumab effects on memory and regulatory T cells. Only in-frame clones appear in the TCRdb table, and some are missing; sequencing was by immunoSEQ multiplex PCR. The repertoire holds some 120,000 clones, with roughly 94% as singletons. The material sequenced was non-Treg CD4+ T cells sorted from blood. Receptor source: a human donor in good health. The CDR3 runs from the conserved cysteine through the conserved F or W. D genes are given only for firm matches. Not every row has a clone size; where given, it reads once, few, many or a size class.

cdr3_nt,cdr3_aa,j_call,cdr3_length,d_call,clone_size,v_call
TGTGCCAGCATGAGCGGGGTTCAAGAGACCCAGTACTTC,CASMSGVQETQYF,TRBJ2-5,13,TRBD2,-,TRBV5-4
TGTGCCAGCAGCTTCAGAGGGGGCAGCGACTACGAGCAGTACTTC,CASSFRGGSDYEQYF,TRBJ2-7,15,TRBD1,-,TRBV9
TGTGCCTGGAGTGCCCGGACAGGGAATAGGGAAGCTTTCTTT,CAWSARTGNREAFF,TRBJ1-1,14,TRBD1,once,TRBV30
TGTGCCAGCAGCTTAGGATTGGTCTCGGGCACAGATACGCAGTATTTT,CASSLGLVSGTDTQYF,TRBJ2-3,16,-,once,TRBV7-3
TGCGCCAGCAGCTTCGGGACAGCCTATAATTCACCCCTCCACTTT,CASSFGTAYNSPLHF,TRBJ1-6,15,TRBD1,-,TRBV5-1
TGCAGCCATGCGGGACAGGGGGGAGATGGCTACACCTTC,CSHAGQGGDGYTF,TRBJ1-2,13,TRBD1,-,TRBV29-1
TGTGCCAGCAGCTTAGGGGGTGGACGGGAGAGACAAGAGACCCAGTACTTC,CASSLGGGRERQETQYF,TRBJ2-5,17,-,-,TRBV11-2
TGTGCCAGCTCACCTTCGGGGAACGAGCAGTACTTC,CASSPSGNEQYF,TRBJ2-7,12,-,-,TRBV18
TGTGCCAGCAGCTTCCTGGGGGCGCAGGGCTACACCTTC,CASSFLGAQGYTF,TRBJ1-2,13,-,-,TRBV7-9
TGTGCCAGCAGTAATGACCAAAACACTGAAGCTTTCTTT,CASSNDQNTEAFF,TRBJ1-1,13,-,-,TRBV7-3
TGTGCCAGCAGCGCCCTCCGGGGTAGAGGCGGGGAGCTGTTTTTT,CASSALRGRGGELFF,TRBJ2-2,15,-,-,TRBV11-2
TGTGCCAGCAGGCCTTTGCTGAATGAGCAGTTCTTC,CASRPLLNEQFF,TRBJ2-1,12,-,-,TRBV7-9
TGTGCCAGCTCACCGCGGGGCGGGACGGATGAGCAGTACTTC,CASSPRGGTDEQYF,TRBJ2-7,14,-,-,TRBV18
TGTGCCAGCACCCCCCTTAGGCCCCAGCATTTT,CASTPLRPQHF,TRBJ1-5,11,-,few,TRBV6-5
TGTGCCAGCAGCCAAGATGACAGAAGTCGCACAGATACGCAGTATTTT,CASSQDDRSRTDTQYF,TRBJ2-3,16,-,-,TRBV14
TGTGCCAGCAGCCCCACCCGGTGGGAGAGCAATGAGCAGTTCTTC,CASSPTRWESNEQFF,TRBJ2-1,15,-,-,TRBV7-3
TGTGCCAGCAGCGGGGGCCCGGGACAGGGGGGCTCTGGGGCCAACGTCCTGACTTTC,CASSGGPGQGGSGANVLTF,TRBJ2-6,19,TRBD1,once,TRBV13
TGTGCCAGCAGCGTAGGGGACAGGACCCACAATGAGCAGTTCTTC,CASSVGDRTHNEQFF,TRBJ2-1,15,TRBD1,-,TRBV9
TGTGCCAGCAGCCGGACCGGGACTAGCACCTACGAGCAGTACTTC,CASSRTGTSTYEQYF,TRBJ2-7,15,TRBD2,-,TRBV11-2
TGTGCCAGCAGTGAAGCGCCGGGACCTCGGACCAATCAGCCCCAGCATTTT,CASSEAPGPRTNQPQHF,TRBJ1-5,17,-,-,TRBV6-1
TGTGCCAGCTCACCACCGCCTGGGTTAGAGACCCAGTACTTC,CASSPPPGLETQYF,TRBJ2-5,14,-,once,TRBV18
TGTGCCAGCAGCTTAGCATGGCGGGGCGAAGCTTTCTTT,CASSLAWRGEAFF,TRBJ1-1,13,-,-,TRBV7-2
TGTGCCAGCAGCATCGGGGATACGCAGTATTTT,CASSIGDTQYF,TRBJ2-3,11,-,-,TRBV7-3
TGTGCCAGCAGCTTGGACAGGATCACTGAAGCTTTCTTT,CASSLDRITEAFF,TRBJ1-1,13,-,-,TRBV5-6
TGCGCCAGCAGCTTGGTTCAGGCGAACACCGGGGAGCTGTTTTTT,CASSLVQANTGELFF,TRBJ2-2,15,-,-,TRBV5-1
TGTGCCAGCAGCTCACCAAGCTCGAGGGGCACTGAAGCTTTCTTT,CASSSPSSRGTEAFF,TRBJ1-1,15,-,-,TRBV11-3
TGCGCCAGCAGCCAAGAACCTATACAGGGGAACTATGGCTACACCTTC,CASSQEPIQGNYGYTF,TRBJ1-2,16,TRBD1,-,TRBV4-1
TGTGCCAGTAGTATATCAGGAGGGGGTGTCGACGAGCAGTACTTC,CASSISGGGVDEQYF,TRBJ2-7,15,-,once,TRBV19
TGTGCCAGCAGAGCAACGGGCGGGCCCCAGCATTTT,CASRATGGPQHF,TRBJ1-5,12,-,-,TRBV2
TGCAGCGTTAGTACGGACAGCTATAATTCACCCCTCCACTTT,CSVSTDSYNSPLHF,TRBJ1-6,14,-,-,TRBV29-1
TGTGCCAGCAGCATCCGTAGGGGCCCTGAAGCTTTCTTT,CASSIRRGPEAFF,TRBJ1-1,13,-,-,TRBV6-5
TGTGCCAGTACCGCCAGGGCCCAAGAGACCCAGTACTTC,CASTARAQETQYF,TRBJ2-5,13,-,-,TRBV19
TGTGCCAGCAGAGGGGGACTAGCGGGCTACGAGCAGTACTTC,CASRGGLAGYEQYF,TRBJ2-7,14,TRBD2,-,TRBV6-5
TGCGCCAGCAGCAGCGGACAGGGTTCGAGCTACACCTTC,CASSSGQGSSYTF,TRBJ1-2,13,TRBD1,-,TRBV5-1
TGTGCCAGCAGTTTAGCGGGAGGCGAGGCAGATACGCAGTATTTT,CASSLAGGEADTQYF,TRBJ2-3,15,TRBD2,-,TRBV7-2
TGCGCCAGCACCAAACCCGGACTAGCGGGGGTGAATGAGCAGTTCTTC,CASTKPGLAGVNEQFF,TRBJ2-1,16,TRBD2,-,TRBV5-1
TGCGCCAGCAGCGGGGGGACAGGGTCGAACACTGAAGCTTTCTTT,CASSGGTGSNTEAFF,TRBJ1-1,15,TRBD1,-,TRBV5-1
TGTGCTAGTGGCCAGGACAGGGCCCCTGAAGCTTTCTTT,CASGQDRAPEAFF,TRBJ1-1,13,TRBD1,once,TRBV12-5
TGTGCCAGATGGGCGGGGGGAGGGGAAAAACTGTTTTTT,CARWAGGGEKLFF,TRBJ1-4,13,-,-,TRBV6-1
TGTGCCAGCAGCTCGTCTCCGGGACAGGGTGGACGGGAAAATCAGCCCCAGCATTTT,CASSSSPGQGGRENQPQHF,TRBJ1-5,19,TRBD1,-,TRBV5-6
TGTGCCAGCAGCTTAGGGAATCACTATGGCTACACCTTC,CASSLGNHYGYTF,TRBJ1-2,13,-,-,TRBV7-9
TGTGCCAGCAGTGAAGGGATAAGAGCTAGCACAGATACGCAGTATTTT,CASSEGIRASTDTQYF,TRBJ2-3,16,-,once,TRBV25-1
TGTGCCAGCAGTCTACTCTTAGGGGCCGGGGAGCTGTTTTTT,CASSLLLGAGELFF,TRBJ2-2,14,-,-,TRBV27
TGTGCCAGCAGCCAGCCCGAGGCGGGAGGGGCAGATACGCAGTATTTT,CASSQPEAGGADTQYF,TRBJ2-3,16,TRBD2,-,TRBV7-3
TGTGCCAGCTCATCGACAGGGGGTGACAATGAGCAGTTCTTC,CASSSTGGDNEQFF,TRBJ2-1,14,TRBD1,-,TRBV18
TGTGCCAGCAGCGTAGGTACAGGCTCCCTCCCCCTCCACTTT,CASSVGTGSLPLHF,TRBJ1-6,14,-,once,TRBV9
TGTGCCATTCTTTCGGGACAGGGGGATTATGGCTACACCTTC,CAILSGQGDYGYTF,TRBJ1-2,14,TRBD1,-,TRBV10-3
TGTGCCAGCAGTGCCAGCGGGATCTACTACGAGCAGTACTTC,CASSASGIYYEQYF,TRBJ2-7,14,TRBD2,-,TRBV6-5
TGTGCCAGTACTACGGAAGGGAGGGGCAATCAGCCCCAGCATTTT,CASTTEGRGNQPQHF,TRBJ1-5,15,-,-,TRBV2
TGTGCCAGCAGCAGACAGCCTGCCTACGAGCAGTACTTC,CASSRQPAYEQYF,TRBJ2-7,13,-,few,TRBV2
TGCGCCAGCAGCTTGGGTTCCGGACCCCCCTACGAGCAGTACTTC,CASSLGSGPPYEQYF,TRBJ2-7,15,-,-,TRBV5-1
TGTGCCAGCGGCAGCGGGGGGGCCCCCGGGGAGCTGTTTTTT,CASGSGGAPGELFF,TRBJ2-2,14,TRBD2,-,TRBV6-1
TGTGCCAGCAGCCAACAAGCCTATGGCTACACCTTC,CASSQQAYGYTF,TRBJ1-2,12,-,-,TRBV14
TGTGCCAGCAGCTTGTTTAGGTCAGGAGAGACCCAGTACTTC,CASSLFRSGETQYF,TRBJ2-5,14,-,-,TRBV5-4
TGTGCCACCAGCAGAGAAGAGAACACTGAAGCTTTCTTT,CATSREENTEAFF,TRBJ1-1,13,-,once,TRBV15